The entry that follows covers one TCR beta chain sequence. The germline V gene has CDR1 KGHSH and CDR2 LQKENI. Trimming removed 4 bases from V and 4 bases from J; junction bases left unmatched: 2. CDR3 length: 13 amino acids. Authors' methods: Scientists estimated how many nucleated cells there were by amplifying reference gene primers. Method: immunoSEQ multiplex PCR; TCRdb's copy keeps in-frame clones and lacks some. V and J calls and clone size are given by that table; D and trimming were obtained from the DNA. The sample shows 200,000 to 250,000 clones, under 85% of them seen only once. This sample was taken from a study of blood T cell repertoires in COVID-19. Study-wide background: Collection of acute and convalescent COVID-19 samples took place in the United States, Italy and Spain. T cells, B-cell-depleted T cells, or PBMCs provided the cDNA or gDNA that served as material.

It was during active infection that Seattle patients were enrolled and then longitudinally followed. The sequenced material came from peripheral blood. J is TRBJ1-1 and V is TRBV18; 8 bases line up with TRBD1. The source is a woman in her twenties or thirties with COVID-19, enrolled during active disease. The CDR3 region has the DNA TGTGCCAGCTCACAAACAGGGGGCACTGAAGCTTTCTTT. It specifies CASSQTGGTEAFF.